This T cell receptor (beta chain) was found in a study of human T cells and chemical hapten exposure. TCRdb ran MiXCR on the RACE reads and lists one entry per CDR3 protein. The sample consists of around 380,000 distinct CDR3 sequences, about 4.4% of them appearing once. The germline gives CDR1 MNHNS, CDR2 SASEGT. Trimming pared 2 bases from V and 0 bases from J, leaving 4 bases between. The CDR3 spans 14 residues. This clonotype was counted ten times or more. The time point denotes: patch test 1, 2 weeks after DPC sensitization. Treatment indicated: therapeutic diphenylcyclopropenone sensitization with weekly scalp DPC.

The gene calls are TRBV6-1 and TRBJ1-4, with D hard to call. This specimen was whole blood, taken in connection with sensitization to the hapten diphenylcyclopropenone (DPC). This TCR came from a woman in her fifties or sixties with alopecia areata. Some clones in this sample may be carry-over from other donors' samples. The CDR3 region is CASSEQATNEKLFF. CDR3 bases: TGTGCCAGCAGTGAACAGGCAACTAATGAAAAACTGTTTTTT.